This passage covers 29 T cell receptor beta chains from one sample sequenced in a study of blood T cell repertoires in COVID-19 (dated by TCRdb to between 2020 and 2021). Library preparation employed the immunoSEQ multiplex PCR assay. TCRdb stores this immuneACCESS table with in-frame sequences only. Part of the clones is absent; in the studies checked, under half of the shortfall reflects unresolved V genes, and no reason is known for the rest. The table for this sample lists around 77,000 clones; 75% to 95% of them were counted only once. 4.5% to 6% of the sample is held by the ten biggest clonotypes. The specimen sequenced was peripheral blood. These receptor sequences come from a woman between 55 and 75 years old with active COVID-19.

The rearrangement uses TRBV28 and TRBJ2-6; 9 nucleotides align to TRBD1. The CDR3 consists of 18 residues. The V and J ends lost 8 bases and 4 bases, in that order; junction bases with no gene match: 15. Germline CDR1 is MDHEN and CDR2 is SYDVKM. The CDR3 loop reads CASGGSQGALWGANVLTF. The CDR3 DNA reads TGTGCCAGCGGAGGCTCACAGGGGGCTTTGTGGGGGGCCAACGTCCTGACTTTC.

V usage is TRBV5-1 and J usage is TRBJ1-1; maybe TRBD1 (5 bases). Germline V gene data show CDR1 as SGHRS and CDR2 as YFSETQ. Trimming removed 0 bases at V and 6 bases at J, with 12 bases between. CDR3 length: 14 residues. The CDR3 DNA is TGCGCCAGCAGCTTGGCCAGGGCTGGGGCTGAAGCTTTCTTT. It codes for CASSLARAGAEAFF.

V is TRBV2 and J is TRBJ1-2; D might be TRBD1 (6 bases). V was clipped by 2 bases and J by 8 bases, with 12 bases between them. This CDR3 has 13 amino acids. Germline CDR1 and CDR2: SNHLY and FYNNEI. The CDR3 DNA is TGTGCCAGCAGTGAATTCCGTAGGGGGGGCTACACCTTC. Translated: CASSEFRRGGYTF.

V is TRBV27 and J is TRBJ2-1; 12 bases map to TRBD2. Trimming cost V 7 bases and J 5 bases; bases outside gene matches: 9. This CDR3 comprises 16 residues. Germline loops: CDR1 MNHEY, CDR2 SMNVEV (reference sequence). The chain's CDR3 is CASKTPTSGGDNEQFF. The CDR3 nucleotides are TGTGCCAGCAAAACTCCGACTAGCGGGGGAGACAATGAGCAGTTCTTC.

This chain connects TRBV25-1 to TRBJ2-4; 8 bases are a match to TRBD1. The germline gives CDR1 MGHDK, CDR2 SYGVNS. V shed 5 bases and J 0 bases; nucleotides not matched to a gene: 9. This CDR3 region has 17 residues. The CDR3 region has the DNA TGTGCCAGCAGTACAACAGGGGGAGGTTTAGCCAAAAACATTCAGTACTTC. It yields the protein CASSTTGGGLAKNIQYF.

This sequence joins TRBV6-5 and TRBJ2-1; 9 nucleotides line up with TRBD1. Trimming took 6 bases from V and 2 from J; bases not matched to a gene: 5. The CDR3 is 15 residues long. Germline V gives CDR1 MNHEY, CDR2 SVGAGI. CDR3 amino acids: CASSRQGVAYNEQFF. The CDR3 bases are TGTGCCAGCAGCAGACAGGGGGTCGCCTACAATGAGCAGTTCTTC.

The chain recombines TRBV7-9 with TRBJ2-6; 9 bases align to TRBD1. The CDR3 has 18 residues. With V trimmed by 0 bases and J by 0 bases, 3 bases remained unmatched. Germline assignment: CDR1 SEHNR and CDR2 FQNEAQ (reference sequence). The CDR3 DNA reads TGTGCCAGCAGCTTAGCCGGGACAGGGTCCTCTGGGGCCAACGTCCTGACTTTC. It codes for CASSLAGTGSSGANVLTF.

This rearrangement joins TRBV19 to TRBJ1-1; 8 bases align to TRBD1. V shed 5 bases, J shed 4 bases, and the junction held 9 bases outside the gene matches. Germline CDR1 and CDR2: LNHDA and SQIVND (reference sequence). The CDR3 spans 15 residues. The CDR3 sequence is CASSPERQGSTEAFF. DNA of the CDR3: TGTGCCAGTAGTCCGGAGAGACAGGGGAGCACTGAAGCTTTCTTT.

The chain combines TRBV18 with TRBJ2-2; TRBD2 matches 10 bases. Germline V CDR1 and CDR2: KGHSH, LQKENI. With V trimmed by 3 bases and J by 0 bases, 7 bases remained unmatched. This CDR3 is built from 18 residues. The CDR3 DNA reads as TGTGCCAGCTCACCTCGGAGGCTAGCGGGGGCGAACACCGGGGAGCTGTTTTTT. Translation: CASSPRRLAGANTGELFF.

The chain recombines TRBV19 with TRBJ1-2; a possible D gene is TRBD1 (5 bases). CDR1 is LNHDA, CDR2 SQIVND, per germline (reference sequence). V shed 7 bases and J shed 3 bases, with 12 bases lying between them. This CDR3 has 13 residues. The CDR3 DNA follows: TGTGCCAGTACCTCAGACAGCTACTATGGCTACACCTTC. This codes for CASTSDSYYGYTF. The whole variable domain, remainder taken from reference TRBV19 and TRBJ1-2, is DGGITQSPKYLFRKEGQNVTLSCEQNLNHDAMYWYRQDPGQGLRLIYYSQIVNDFQKGDIAEGYSVSREKKESFPLTVTSAQKNPTAFYLCASTSDSYYGYTFGSGTRLTVV.

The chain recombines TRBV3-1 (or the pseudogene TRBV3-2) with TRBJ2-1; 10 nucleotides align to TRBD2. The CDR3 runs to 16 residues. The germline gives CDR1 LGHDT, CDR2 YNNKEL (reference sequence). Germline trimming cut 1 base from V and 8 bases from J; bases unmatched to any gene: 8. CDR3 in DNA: TGTGCCAGCAGCCAAGGCTTCGGGACTAGCGTCCATGAGCAGTTCTTC. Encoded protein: CASSQGFGTSVHEQFF.

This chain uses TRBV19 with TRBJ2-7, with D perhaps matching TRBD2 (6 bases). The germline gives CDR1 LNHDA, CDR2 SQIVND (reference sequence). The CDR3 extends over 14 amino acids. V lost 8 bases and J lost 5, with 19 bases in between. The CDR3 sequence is CASSERRAGDEQYF. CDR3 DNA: TGTGCCAGTTCGGAACGGAGGGCCGGGGACGAGCAGTACTTC. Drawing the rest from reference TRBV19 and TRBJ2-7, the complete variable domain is DGGITQSPKYLFRKEGQNVTLSCEQNLNHDAMYWYRQDPGQGLRLIYYSQIVNDFQKGDIAEGYSVSREKKESFPLTVTSAQKNPTAFYLCASSERRAGDEQYFGPGTRLTVT.

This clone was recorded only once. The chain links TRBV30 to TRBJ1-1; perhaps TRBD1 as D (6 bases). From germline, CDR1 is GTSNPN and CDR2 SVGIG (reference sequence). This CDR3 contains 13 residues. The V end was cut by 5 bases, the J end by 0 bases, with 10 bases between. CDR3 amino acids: CAWDRTVNTEAFF. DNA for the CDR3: TGTGCCTGGGACAGGACGGTGAACACTGAAGCTTTCTTT.

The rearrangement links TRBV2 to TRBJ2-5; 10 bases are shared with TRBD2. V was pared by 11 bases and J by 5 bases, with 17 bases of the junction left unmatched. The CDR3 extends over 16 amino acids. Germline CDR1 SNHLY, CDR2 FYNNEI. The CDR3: CAAAGGLAGVPETQYF. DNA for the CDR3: TGTGCCGCTGCTGGGGGCCTAGCGGGAGTACCCGAGACCCAGTACTTC.

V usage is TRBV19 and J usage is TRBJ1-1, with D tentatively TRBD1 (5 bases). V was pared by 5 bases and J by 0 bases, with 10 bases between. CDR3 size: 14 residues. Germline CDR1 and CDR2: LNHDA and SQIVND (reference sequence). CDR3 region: CASSSRQMNTEAFF. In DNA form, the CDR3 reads TGTGCCAGTAGTTCTCGACAGATGAACACTGAAGCTTTCTTT.

The CDR3 spells CATSRDEGYYGYTF. Written as DNA, the CDR3 is TGTGCCACCAGCAGAGATGAGGGTTACTATGGCTACACCTTC. The chain couples TRBV15 to TRBJ1-2, with D unresolved. Trimming left V 0 bases short and J 3 bases short, with 8 bases between. The germline CDR1 and CDR2 sequences are LNHNV and YYDKDF (reference sequence). This CDR3 region has 14 residues.

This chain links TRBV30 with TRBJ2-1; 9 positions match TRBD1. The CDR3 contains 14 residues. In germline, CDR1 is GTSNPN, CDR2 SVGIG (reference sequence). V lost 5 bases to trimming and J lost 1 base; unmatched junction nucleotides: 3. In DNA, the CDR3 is TGTGCCTGGGCCGGGACAGGGTCCTACAATGAGCAGTTCTTC. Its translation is CAWAGTGSYNEQFF.

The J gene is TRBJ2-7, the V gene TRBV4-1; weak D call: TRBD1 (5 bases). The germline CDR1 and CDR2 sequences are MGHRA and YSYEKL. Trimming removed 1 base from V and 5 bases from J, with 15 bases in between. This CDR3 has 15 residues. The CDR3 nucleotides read TGCGCCAGCAGCCAAGTGTCCCAGGGCTTGCACGAGCAGTACTTC. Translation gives CASSQVSQGLHEQYF.

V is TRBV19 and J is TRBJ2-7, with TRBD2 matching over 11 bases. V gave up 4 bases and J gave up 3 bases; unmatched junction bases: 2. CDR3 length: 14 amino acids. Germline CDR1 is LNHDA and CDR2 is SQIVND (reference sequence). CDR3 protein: CASSKLAGDYEQYF. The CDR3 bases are TGTGCCAGTAGTAAACTAGCGGGAGACTACGAGCAGTACTTC.

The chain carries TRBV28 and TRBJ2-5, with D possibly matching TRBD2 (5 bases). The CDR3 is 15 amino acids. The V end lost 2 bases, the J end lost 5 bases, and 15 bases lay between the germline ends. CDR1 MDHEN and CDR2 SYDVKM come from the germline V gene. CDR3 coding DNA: TGTGCCAGCAGTTTACAGTCCGGAGGTCGGGAGACCCAGTACTTC. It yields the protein CASSLQSGGRETQYF.

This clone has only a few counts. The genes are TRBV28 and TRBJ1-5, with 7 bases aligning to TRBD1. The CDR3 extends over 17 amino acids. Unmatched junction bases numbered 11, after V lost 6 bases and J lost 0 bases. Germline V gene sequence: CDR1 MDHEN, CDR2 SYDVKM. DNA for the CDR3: TGTGCCAGCAGACCCCGGGACAGTGGGTATAGCAATCAGCCCCAGCATTTT. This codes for CASRPRDSGYSNQPQHF.

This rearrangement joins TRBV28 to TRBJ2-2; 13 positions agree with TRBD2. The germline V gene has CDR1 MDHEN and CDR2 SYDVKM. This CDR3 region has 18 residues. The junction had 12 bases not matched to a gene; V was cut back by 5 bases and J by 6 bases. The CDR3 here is CASSQRTSGSLWAGELFF. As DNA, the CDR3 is TGTGCCAGCAGTCAACGGACTAGCGGGAGCCTCTGGGCCGGGGAGCTGTTTTTT.

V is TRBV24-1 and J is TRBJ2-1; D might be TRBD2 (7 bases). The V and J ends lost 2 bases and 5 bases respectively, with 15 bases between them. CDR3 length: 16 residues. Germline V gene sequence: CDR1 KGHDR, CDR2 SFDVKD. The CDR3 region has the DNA TGTGCCACCAGTGATTGGGGGAGGGGGAAAGACAATGAGCAGTTCTTC. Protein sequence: CATSDWGRGKDNEQFF.

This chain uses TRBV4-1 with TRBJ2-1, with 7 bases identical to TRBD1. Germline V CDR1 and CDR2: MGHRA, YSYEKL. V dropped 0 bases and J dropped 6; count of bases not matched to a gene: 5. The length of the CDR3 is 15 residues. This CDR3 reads CASSQDRGRANEQFF. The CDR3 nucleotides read TGCGCCAGCAGCCAAGACAGGGGGAGAGCCAATGAGCAGTTCTTC.

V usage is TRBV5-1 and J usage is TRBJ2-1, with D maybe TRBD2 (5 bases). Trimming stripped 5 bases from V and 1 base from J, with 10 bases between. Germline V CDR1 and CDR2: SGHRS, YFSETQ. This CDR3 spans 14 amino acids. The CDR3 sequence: CASRQEDSYNEQFF. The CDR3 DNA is TGCGCCAGCAGGCAGGAGGATTCCTACAATGAGCAGTTCTTC.

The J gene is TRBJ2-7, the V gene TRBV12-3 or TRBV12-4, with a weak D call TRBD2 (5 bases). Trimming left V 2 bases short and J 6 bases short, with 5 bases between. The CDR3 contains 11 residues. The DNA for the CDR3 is TGTGCCAGCAGTTTAAGCGGCGAGCAGTACTTC. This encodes CASSLSGEQYF.

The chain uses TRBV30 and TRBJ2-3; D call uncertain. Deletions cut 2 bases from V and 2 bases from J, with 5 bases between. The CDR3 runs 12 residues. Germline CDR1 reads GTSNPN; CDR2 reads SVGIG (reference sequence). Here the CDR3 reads CAWSRHTDTQYF. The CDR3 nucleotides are TGTGCCTGGAGTAGACACACAGATACGCAGTATTTT.

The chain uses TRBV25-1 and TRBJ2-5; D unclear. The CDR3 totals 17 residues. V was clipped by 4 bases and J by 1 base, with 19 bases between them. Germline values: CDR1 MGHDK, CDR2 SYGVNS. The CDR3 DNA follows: TGTGCCAGCAGTGGGCGACACCGACGTGCCGGCCAAGAGACCCAGTACTTC. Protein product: CASSGRHRRAGQETQYF.

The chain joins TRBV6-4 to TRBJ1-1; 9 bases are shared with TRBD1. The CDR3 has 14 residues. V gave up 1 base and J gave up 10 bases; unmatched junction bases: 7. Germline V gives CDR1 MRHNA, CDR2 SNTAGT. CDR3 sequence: CASSDYPGTGRAFF. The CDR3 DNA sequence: TGTGCCAGCAGTGACTACCCAGGGACAGGGCGAGCTTTCTTT.